The entry below describes one TCR beta chain. Its specific antigen is unknown. Base qualities are not recorded, but no much larger clone differs from it by a single base. The CDR3 regions of human TCRbeta chains were analyzed by immunosequencing. Regarding the original processing steps: Repertoire TCRs were checked for matches against a reference library of SARS-CoV-2-specific TCRs that had been generated using the MIRA antigen-specificity platform. Breadth was defined as the fraction of unique TCRs that were SARS-CoV-2-associated. Depth was defined as the fraction of total T cells that were SARS-CoV-2-associated. Each spike-specific TCR was assigned to its reactive spike region and to a CD4 or CD8 class using the MIRA data. Log10-transformed breadth and depth values were compared by one-way ANOVA with Sidak's multiple comparisons tests. What TCRdb holds here is the immuneACCESS table cut down to in-frame rearrangements. Part of the clones is not present; checked against another copy, under half of the missing clones reflect an unresolved V gene, and the others are unexplained. V, J and clone size reflect that table, while D and trimming were determined from the DNA. The table for this sample lists 200,000 or so clones; 85% to 95% of them were counted only once. More than 9% of the sample rests with the top ten.

The data were obtained in a study of T cell responses to AZD1222 COVID-19 vaccine (dated by TCRdb to 2020 to 2023). For the study in its entirety: Because spike-specific TCR depth and breadth did not differ between the two schedules, AZD1222 recipients who got a second dose at roughly 4 weeks were pooled with those who got a second dose at roughly 12 weeks. A total of more than 230 trial participants underwent TCR sequencing, of whom around 200 received two doses of AZD1222 and about 26 received two doses of the MenACWY control vaccine. Enrollment into the trials was organized by age into subgroups of 18-55, 56-69 and 70-plus years, and those subgroups contained about 160, 30 and 59 TCR-sequenced participants, respectively. The study at large found these results: Participants were mostly white British and included more females than males, and it was suggested by the authors that clonal diversity may have been underestimated. Nearly half of unique spike-specific TCRs reportedly recognized epitopes outside regions mutated in the B.1.351 and B.1.1.7 variants. The 56-69-year group was small, and its depth increase did not reach significance, likely because of low power. After two AZD1222 doses, both the breadth and the depth of spike-specific TCRs were significantly higher than at day 0 and than in MenACWY recipients. No day 14 peak-response samples were available, so repertoires were characterized only after the peak T cell response. Conclusions about previously exposed vaccinees are limited because only six or seven AZD1222 recipients were SARS-CoV-2 seropositive at baseline. The whole spike protein was spanned by vaccine-associated CD4 TCRs, and dominant responses were seen in regions 160-218 and 743-854.

This specimen's time point label, per the study, means: baseline before first vaccination. Vaccinee samples were obtained from the UK trials COV001 and COV002, which included a single-blind randomized controlled phase 2/3 trial of AZD1222 (ChAdOx1 nCoV-19) in healthy adults. For TCRbeta chain sequencing, PBMC samples were collected from trial participants at day 0 and at day 28 after the second dose. Taken from cysteine to phenylalanine, the CDR3 has 16 residues. Just CDR3 DNA is preserved here, 48 bases in frame from base 1. The germline V gene (reference sequence) yields LNHDA for CDR1 and SQIVND for CDR2. The V end gives up 7 bases and the J end 0 bases, leaving 11 bases in the junction not matched to a gene.

In this chain, TRBV19 is recombined with TRBJ1-1; the junction holds 7 bases that match TRBD1. This sequence originates from an adult in good health. Sequences were derived from peripheral blood, sampled on day 0 of AZD1222 vaccination. The CDR3 protein is CASISRTGSMNTEAFF. The nucleotides read TGTGCCAGTATCTCTCGGACAGGTTCAATGAACACTGAAGCTTTCTTT.